The rows below give T cell receptor beta chains drawn from one sample of a study of T-cell reconstitution after alpha-beta-depleted transplantation in children. MiXCR, applied by TCRdb to the PCR reads, yields one record per CDR3 protein. Altogether some 520,000 distinct CDR3 sequences are present, 30% to 35% being singletons, with the ten largest covering approximately 2.3%. The sample was PBMCs from the stem cell graft donor, taken from the stem cell graft. These receptors were taken from a human donor who donated a stem cell graft to a child with aplastic anemia. The CDR3 runs from the conserved cysteine through the conserved F or W. The order of the fields is D gene, J gene, V gene, clone size, CDR3 protein, CDR3 DNA. A D gene is named only where the DNA matches it firmly. Rows may omit the clone size; those that give it use once, few, many or a size class.

d_gene: .; j_gene: TRBJ1-3; v_gene: TRBV29-1; abundance: .; CDR3aa: CSVEGVPRNTIYF; CDR3nt: TGCAGCGTTGAAGGGGTCCCCCGAAACACCATATATTTT
d_gene: .; j_gene: TRBJ2-1; v_gene: TRBV18; abundance: .; CDR3aa: CASSPPTLKNEQFF; CDR3nt: TGTGCCAGCTCACCACCTACTCTAAAGAATGAGCAGTTCTTC
d_gene: .; j_gene: TRBJ2-5; v_gene: TRBV10-3; abundance: .; CDR3aa: CAIRARDNQETQYF; CDR3nt: TGTGCCATCAGAGCCCGGGACAACCAAGAGACCCAGTACTTC
d_gene: .; j_gene: TRBJ2-2; v_gene: TRBV7-9; abundance: few; CDR3aa: CASSRVPTAGELFF; CDR3nt: TGTGCCAGCAGCCGGGTCCCGACGGCCGGGGAGCTGTTTTTT
d_gene: .; j_gene: TRBJ2-5; v_gene: TRBV12-3/TRBV12-4; abundance: .; CDR3aa: CASTTSPGETQYF; CDR3nt: TGTGCCAGCACTACAAGCCCGGGGGAGACCCAGTACTTC
d_gene: .; j_gene: TRBJ1-2; v_gene: TRBV29-1; abundance: .; CDR3aa: CSSGTSHGYTF; CDR3nt: TGCAGCTCCGGGACTTCACATGGCTACACCTTC
d_gene: .; j_gene: TRBJ1-1; v_gene: TRBV7-2; abundance: .; CDR3aa: CASSNTGNTEAFF; CDR3nt: TGTGCCAGCAGCAACACAGGGAACACTGAAGCTTTCTTT
d_gene: .; j_gene: TRBJ1-6; v_gene: TRBV6-5; abundance: once; CDR3aa: CASSYNSLTGSESPLHF; CDR3nt: TGTGCCAGCAGTTACAACTCCCTAACAGGGTCGGAATCACCCCTCCACTTT
d_gene: .; j_gene: TRBJ1-1; v_gene: TRBV20-1; abundance: .; CDR3aa: CSVARGDTEAFF; CDR3nt: TGCAGTGTTGCGAGGGGGGACACTGAAGCTTTCTTT
d_gene: TRBD1; j_gene: TRBJ2-2; v_gene: TRBV6-2/TRBV6-3; abundance: .; CDR3aa: CASTWTGPNTGELFF; CDR3nt: TGTGCCAGCACCTGGACAGGACCGAACACCGGGGAGCTGTTTTTT
d_gene: TRBD2; j_gene: TRBJ2-1; v_gene: TRBV20-1; abundance: .; CDR3aa: CSARSGTSANEQFF; CDR3nt: TGCAGTGCTAGATCCGGGACTAGCGCCAATGAGCAGTTCTTC
d_gene: .; j_gene: TRBJ2-7; v_gene: TRBV20-1; abundance: .; CDR3aa: CSASTSQDYEQYF; CDR3nt: TGCAGTGCTAGTACTAGCCAGGACTACGAGCAGTACTTC
d_gene: .; j_gene: TRBJ2-3; v_gene: TRBV6-6; abundance: .; CDR3aa: CASSNYPDTQYF; CDR3nt: TGTGCCAGCAGCAACTACCCAGATACGCAGTATTTT
d_gene: .; j_gene: TRBJ2-2; v_gene: TRBV25-1; abundance: few; CDR3aa: CASSGVAYTGELFF; CDR3nt: TGTGCCAGCAGTGGGGTTGCCTACACCGGGGAGCTGTTTTTT
d_gene: .; j_gene: TRBJ2-3; v_gene: TRBV6-5; abundance: few; CDR3aa: CASSYIDTQYF; CDR3nt: TGTGCCAGCAGTTACATAGATACGCAGTATTTT
d_gene: .; j_gene: TRBJ1-2; v_gene: TRBV6-1; abundance: few; CDR3aa: CASSANTGWGGYTF; CDR3nt: TGTGCCAGCAGCGCAAACACAGGGTGGGGCGGCTACACCTTC
d_gene: .; j_gene: TRBJ1-2; v_gene: TRBV5-1; abundance: few; CDR3aa: CASSPQIGTATNYGYTF; CDR3nt: TGCGCCAGCAGCCCGCAAATCGGGACGGCAACTAACTATGGCTACACCTTC
d_gene: TRBD2; j_gene: TRBJ2-2; v_gene: TRBV15; abundance: .; CDR3aa: CATSRTPGGNTGELFF; CDR3nt: TGTGCCACCAGCAGAACGCCGGGGGGAAACACCGGGGAGCTGTTTTTT
d_gene: TRBD2; j_gene: TRBJ2-1; v_gene: TRBV12-3/TRBV12-4; abundance: .; CDR3aa: CASTRGLAGGEQFF; CDR3nt: TGTGCCAGTACCCGGGGACTAGCGGGAGGTGAGCAGTTCTTC
d_gene: .; j_gene: TRBJ2-7; v_gene: TRBV20-1; abundance: .; CDR3aa: CSARSPPRVEQYF; CDR3nt: TGCAGTGCTAGAAGCCCCCCCAGGGTCGAGCAGTACTTC
d_gene: .; j_gene: TRBJ2-3; v_gene: TRBV18; abundance: .; CDR3aa: CASSPPSYRTDTQYF; CDR3nt: TGTGCCAGCTCACCACCTTCCTATCGCACAGATACGCAGTATTTT
d_gene: TRBD2; j_gene: TRBJ2-3; v_gene: TRBV20-1; abundance: few; CDR3aa: CSARGTRSTDTQYF; CDR3nt: TGCAGTGCTAGAGGGACTAGAAGCACAGATACGCAGTATTTT
d_gene: TRBD2; j_gene: TRBJ2-1; v_gene: TRBV5-1; abundance: .; CDR3aa: CASSLSSSGSSYNEQFF; CDR3nt: TGCGCCAGCAGCTTGTCCTCTAGCGGTAGCTCCTACAATGAGCAGTTCTTC
d_gene: TRBD2; j_gene: TRBJ2-1; v_gene: TRBV24-1; abundance: few; CDR3aa: CATSGGGGPGNEQFF; CDR3nt: TGTGCCACCAGTGGGGGGGGAGGGCCTGGGAATGAGCAGTTCTTC
d_gene: .; j_gene: TRBJ1-5; v_gene: TRBV12-3/TRBV12-4; abundance: .; CDR3aa: CATGYADSNQPQHF; CDR3nt: TGTGCCACGGGTTACGCTGATAGCAATCAGCCCCAGCATTTT
d_gene: .; j_gene: TRBJ2-3; v_gene: TRBV4-3; abundance: few; CDR3aa: CASSQDRYRVANTQYF; CDR3nt: TGCGCCAGCAGCCAAGATCGGTATAGGGTAGCAAATACGCAGTATTTT
d_gene: .; j_gene: TRBJ2-5; v_gene: TRBV12-3/TRBV12-4; abundance: many; CDR3aa: CASSFQGAETQYF; CDR3nt: TGTGCCAGCAGTTTCCAGGGAGCAGAGACCCAGTACTTC
d_gene: .; j_gene: TRBJ2-7; v_gene: TRBV7-2; abundance: .; CDR3aa: CASSLAGGDFYEQYF; CDR3nt: TGTGCCAGCAGCTTAGCGGGCGGGGATTTCTACGAGCAGTACTTC
d_gene: TRBD1; j_gene: TRBJ1-2; v_gene: TRBV4-3; abundance: few; CDR3aa: CASSNRGLGYGYTF; CDR3nt: TGCGCCAGCAGCAACAGGGGGCTCGGCTATGGCTACACCTTC
d_gene: .; j_gene: TRBJ1-1; v_gene: TRBV6-5; abundance: .; CDR3aa: CASSYSRGGGPEAFF; CDR3nt: TGTGCCAGCAGTTACTCGAGGGGGGGAGGTCCTGAAGCTTTCTTT
d_gene: .; j_gene: TRBJ1-1; v_gene: TRBV12-3/TRBV12-4; abundance: many; CDR3aa: CASSLQINTEAFF; CDR3nt: TGTGCCAGCAGTTTACAGATAAACACTGAAGCTTTCTTT
d_gene: TRBD1; j_gene: TRBJ2-1; v_gene: TRBV4-3; abundance: .; CDR3aa: CASSQDLSAGGRREQFF; CDR3nt: TGCGCCAGCAGCCAAGATCTATCGGCAGGGGGCCGTCGTGAGCAGTTCTTC
d_gene: .; j_gene: TRBJ2-3; v_gene: TRBV6-5; abundance: .; CDR3aa: CASSYREVGDTQYF; CDR3nt: TGTGCCAGCAGCTACAGGGAGGTCGGAGATACGCAGTATTTT
d_gene: .; j_gene: TRBJ1-1; v_gene: TRBV7-9; abundance: .; CDR3aa: CASSLGVAGWAFF; CDR3nt: TGTGCCAGCAGCTTAGGGGTCGCAGGGTGGGCTTTCTTT
d_gene: .; j_gene: TRBJ2-7; v_gene: TRBV13; abundance: once; CDR3aa: CASSGAIRGEQYF; CDR3nt: TGTGCCAGCAGTGGAGCGATTCGAGGCGAGCAGTACTTC
d_gene: .; j_gene: TRBJ2-3; v_gene: TRBV5-5; abundance: few; CDR3aa: CASSLEHTQYF; CDR3nt: TGTGCCAGCAGCTTGGAACATACGCAGTATTTT
d_gene: TRBD2; j_gene: TRBJ2-1; v_gene: TRBV12-3/TRBV12-4; abundance: .; CDR3aa: CASSPDSGLGDWEGEQFF; CDR3nt: TGTGCCAGCAGTCCAGATTCGGGGTTGGGGGATTGGGAGGGTGAGCAGTTCTTC
d_gene: .; j_gene: TRBJ2-3; v_gene: TRBV20-1; abundance: few; CDR3aa: CSATKAADTQYF; CDR3nt: TGCAGTGCTACGAAGGCCGCAGATACGCAGTATTTT
d_gene: .; j_gene: TRBJ1-3; v_gene: TRBV28; abundance: .; CDR3aa: CASSFRRRAAPGNTIYF; CDR3nt: TGTGCCAGCAGTTTCCGGCGCAGGGCGGCCCCTGGAAACACCATATATTTT
d_gene: .; j_gene: TRBJ1-1; v_gene: TRBV6-1; abundance: .; CDR3aa: CASIEWRGAWTANTEAFF; CDR3nt: TGTGCCAGCATCGAATGGAGGGGGGCTTGGACCGCGAACACTGAAGCTTTCTTT
d_gene: .; j_gene: TRBJ1-2; v_gene: TRBV6-5; abundance: .; CDR3aa: CASSYDIWGNYGYTF; CDR3nt: TGTGCCAGCAGCTACGACATTTGGGGAAACTATGGCTACACCTTC
d_gene: .; j_gene: TRBJ2-7; v_gene: TRBV9; abundance: once; CDR3aa: CASSAAGLSSYEQYF; CDR3nt: TGTGCCAGCAGCGCCGCGGGCCTGAGCTCCTACGAGCAGTACTTC
d_gene: TRBD1; j_gene: TRBJ2-7; v_gene: TRBV19; abundance: .; CDR3aa: CASSMGQGYEQYF; CDR3nt: TGTGCCAGTAGTATGGGACAGGGCTACGAGCAGTACTTC
d_gene: .; j_gene: TRBJ1-1; v_gene: TRBV25-1; abundance: .; CDR3aa: CASSDNWGDTEAFF; CDR3nt: TGTGCCAGCAGTGATAATTGGGGGGACACTGAAGCTTTCTTT